Listed here are 9 T cell receptor beta chains from one sample, sequenced in a study of blood T cell repertoires in COVID-19. The repertoire was sequenced with immunoSEQ multiplex PCR; TCRdb's copy has only in-frame clones and lacks some. The sample has roughly 37,000 clones; 70% to 90% are singletons. Input material: peripheral blood. These receptor sequences come from a human donor in a cohort sampled during active COVID-19.

The rearrangement links TRBV20-1 to TRBJ2-5, with a possible D match to TRBD2 (6 bases). The germline V gene has CDR1 DFQATT and CDR2 SNEGSKA (reference sequence). Trimming took off 3 bases at V and 4 bases at J, with 12 bases between the two ends. The CDR3 runs to 13 residues. As DNA, the CDR3 is TGCAGTGCTAGTTTTATTAGCGGAGAGACCCAGTACTTC. Translating gives CSASFISGETQYF.

The V gene is TRBV28, the J gene TRBJ2-7; 10 positions match TRBD1. Germline values: CDR1 MDHEN, CDR2 SYDVKM. The CDR3 is 15 residues long. Germline trimming cut 5 bases from V and 4 bases from J; bases unmatched to any gene: 8. The CDR3: CASSPPGQGGYEQYF. Here the CDR3 DNA reads TGTGCCAGCAGTCCCCCTGGACAGGGGGGGTACGAGCAGTACTTC.

A single count supports this clone. The chain uses TRBV28 and TRBJ2-3; TRBD1 might be the D (5 bases). Germline V gives CDR1 MDHEN, CDR2 SYDVKM. This CDR3 spans 13 amino acids. The V and J ends lost 6 bases and 5 bases respectively, with 12 bases between them. CDR3 DNA sequence: TGTGCCAGCAGCCCAGGGAAGGTAGATACGCAGTATTTT. As protein: CASSPGKVDTQYF.

The chain is built from TRBV29-1 and TRBJ2-3; TRBD1 is a possible D gene (6 bases). CDR1 SQVTM and CDR2 ANQGSEA come from the germline V gene. The CDR3 totals 15 residues. V lost 7 bases and J 2 bases, leaving 19 bases between the germline ends. The CDR3 sequence: CSGVYSGGYTDTQYF. CDR3 DNA: TGCAGCGGCGTTTATTCTGGGGGCTACACAGATACGCAGTATTTT.

The chain is built from TRBV14 and TRBJ2-7; 10 bases align to TRBD2. From germline, CDR1 is SGHDN and CDR2 FVKESK. The CDR3 is 15 amino acids. V shed 4 bases, J shed 2 bases, and the junction held 5 bases outside the gene matches. Here the CDR3 DNA reads TGTGCCAGCAGCCGACTAGCGGGTTCAACCTACGAGCAGTACTTC. Encoded protein: CASSRLAGSTYEQYF.

V gene TRBV3-1 (or the pseudogene TRBV3-2) combines with J gene TRBJ2-4, with D perhaps TRBD2 (6 bases). Germline V gives CDR1 LGHDT, CDR2 YNNKEL (reference sequence). V was pared by 1 base and J by 0 bases, with 10 bases between. CDR3 length: 16 amino acids. The CDR3 loop is CASSQVGGRAKNIQYF. CDR3 DNA sequence: TGTGCCAGCAGCCAAGTAGGAGGGAGAGCCAAAAACATTCAGTACTTC.

The V gene is TRBV2, the J gene TRBJ2-1; TRBD2 aligns across 7 bases. The CDR3 extends over 16 amino acids. CDR1 is SNHLY, CDR2 FYNNEI, per germline. The trim removed 3 bases at V and 0 bases at J, leaving 5 bases unmatched. The CDR3 nucleotides read TGTGCCAGCAGTGATCCCGGGGGGAGCTCCTACAATGAGCAGTTCTTC. It encodes CASSDPGGSSYNEQFF.

The chain has TRBV7-9 and TRBJ2-3; a possible D gene is TRBD2 (7 bases). The V and J ends lost 7 bases and 4 bases respectively, with 15 bases between them. CDR1 and CDR2 (germline): SEHNR, FQNEAQ (reference sequence). CDR3 size: 14 residues. The CDR3 is CASTGGGAADTQYF. CDR3 sequence (DNA): TGTGCCAGCACCGGTGGGGGGGCAGCAGATACGCAGTATTTT.

The CDR3 sequence: CASSPETGVTYQPQHF. The CDR3 DNA follows: TGTGCCAGCTCACCCGAGACAGGAGTCACGTATCAGCCCCAGCATTTT. The chain carries TRBV18 and TRBJ1-5; D possibly corresponds to TRBD1 (6 bases). The CDR3 is 16 residues long. Per the germline V gene, CDR1 is KGHSH and CDR2 is LQKENI. V lost 3 bases to trimming and J lost 5 bases, with 17 bases between them.